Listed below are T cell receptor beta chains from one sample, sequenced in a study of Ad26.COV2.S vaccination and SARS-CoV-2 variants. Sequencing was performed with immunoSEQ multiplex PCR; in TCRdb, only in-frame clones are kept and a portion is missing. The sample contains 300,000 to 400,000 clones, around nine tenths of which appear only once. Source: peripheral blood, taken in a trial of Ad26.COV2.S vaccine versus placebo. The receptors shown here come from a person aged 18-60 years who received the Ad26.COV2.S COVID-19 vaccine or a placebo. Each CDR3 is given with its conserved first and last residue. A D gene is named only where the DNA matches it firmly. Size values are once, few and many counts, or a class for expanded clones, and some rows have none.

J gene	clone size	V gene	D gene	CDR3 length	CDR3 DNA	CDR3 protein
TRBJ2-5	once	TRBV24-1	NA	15	TGTGCCACCAGTGCGGGCAGGGGAGGACAAGAGACCCAGTACTTC	CATSAGRGGQETQYF
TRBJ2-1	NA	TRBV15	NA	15	TGTGCCACCAGCAGAGATCGACTCAGTTACAATGAGCAGTTCTTC	CATSRDRLSYNEQFF
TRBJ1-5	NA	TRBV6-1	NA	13	TGTGCCAGCAGTGATATAGGGAATCAGCCCCAGCATTTT	CASSDIGNQPQHF
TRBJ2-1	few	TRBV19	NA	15	TGTGCCAGTAGTATAGCATGGAGCTCCTACAATGAGCAGTTCTTC	CASSIAWSSYNEQFF
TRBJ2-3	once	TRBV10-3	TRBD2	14	TGTGCCATCAGTGAGTGGACTAGCTCAGATACGCAGTATTTT	CAISEWTSSDTQYF
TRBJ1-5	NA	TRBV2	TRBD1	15	TGTGCCAGCAGTGGTGCCGGGACAGGGAGGTTTCCCCAGCATTTT	CASSGAGTGRFPQHF
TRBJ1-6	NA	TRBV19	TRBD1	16	TGTGCCAGTAGCAAAGGGACAGGAACGTGGAATTCACCCCTCCACTTT	CASSKGTGTWNSPLHF
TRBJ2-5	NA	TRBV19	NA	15	TGTGCCAGTAGAACCGAGGGGTCGTCGAGGGAGACCCAGTACTTC	CASRTEGSSRETQYF
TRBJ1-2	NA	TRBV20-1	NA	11	TGCAGTGCCGCCAGGGACTATGGCTACACCTTC	CSAARDYGYTF
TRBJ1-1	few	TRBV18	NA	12	TGTGCCAGCTCATCCGGGTGGGTTGAAGCTTTCTTT	CASSSGWVEAFF
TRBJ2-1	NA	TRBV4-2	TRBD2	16	TGTGCCAGCAGCCAACAACCGGGACTAGCCTACAATGAGCAGTTCTTC	CASSQQPGLAYNEQFF
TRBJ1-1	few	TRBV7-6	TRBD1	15	TGTGCCAGCAGATCGACCGGGACAGCCGGCCCTGAAGCTTTCTTT	CASRSTGTAGPEAFF
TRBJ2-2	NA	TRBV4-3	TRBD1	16	TGCGCCAGCAGCCAAGAGGGACAGAAGAACACCGGGGAGCTGTTTTTT	CASSQEGQKNTGELFF
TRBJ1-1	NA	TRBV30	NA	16	TGTGCCTGGACCCGCGTCAGGGGATTAACGAGCACTGAAGCTTTCTTT	CAWTRVRGLTSTEAFF
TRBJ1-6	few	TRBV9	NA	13	TGTGCCAGCAGCGTAGGCCAGGCCTCACCCCTCCACTTT	CASSVGQASPLHF
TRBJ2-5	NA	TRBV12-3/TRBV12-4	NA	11	TGTGCCAGCAGTTTCCAAGAGACCCAGTACTTC	CASSFQETQYF
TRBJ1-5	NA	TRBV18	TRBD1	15	TGTGCCAGCTCACCCCCAGGGGGCGGAAATCAGCCCCAGCATTTT	CASSPPGGGNQPQHF
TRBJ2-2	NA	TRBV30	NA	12	TGTGCCTGGAGTCAGTATGGGGGGGAGCTGTTTTTT	CAWSQYGGELFF
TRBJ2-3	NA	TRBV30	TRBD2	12	TGTGCCTGGGGCGGGGGGGCAGATACGCAGTATTTT	CAWGGGADTQYF
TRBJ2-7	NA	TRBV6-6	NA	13	TGTGCCAGCAGTCAGGGGTTCTCCTACGAGCAGTACTTC	CASSQGFSYEQYF
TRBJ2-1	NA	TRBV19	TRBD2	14	TGTGCCAGTAGTTGGGGGGGGGCCTACAATGAGCAGTTCTTC	CASSWGGAYNEQFF
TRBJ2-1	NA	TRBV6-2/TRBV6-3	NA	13	TGTGCCAGCAGTTTCCAACTAGAGGTCGAGCAGTTCTTC	CASSFQLEVEQFF
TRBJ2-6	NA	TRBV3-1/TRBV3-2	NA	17	TGTGCCAGCAGCCAGGCGGGACGTGGGGATGGGGCCAACGTCCTGACTTTC	CASSQAGRGDGANVLTF
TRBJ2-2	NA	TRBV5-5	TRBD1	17	TGTGCCAGCAGCTTTCCCCGACAGGGGCCGAACACCGGGGAGCTGTTTTTT	CASSFPRQGPNTGELFF
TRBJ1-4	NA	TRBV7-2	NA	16	TGTGCCAGCAGCATCAAGATGTGGACAGTGGATGAAAAACTGTTTTTT	CASSIKMWTVDEKLFF
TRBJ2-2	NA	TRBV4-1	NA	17	TGCGCCAGCAGCCAACCCCGGTGGGGGGAGAACACCGGGGAGCTGTTTTTT	CASSQPRWGENTGELFF